The 31 T cell receptor beta chains below were found in one sample sequenced in a study of blood T cell repertoires in COVID-19. The data were produced by immunoSEQ multiplex PCR, yet TCRdb's version contains in-frame clones alone and is incomplete. The table lists 150,000 to 200,000 clones, about 82% of them singletons. Sample: peripheral blood. These TCRs come from a man aged 50-59 years with active or convalescent COVID-19.

This chain uses TRBV25-1 with TRBJ1-6; D call uncertain. CDR1 and CDR2 from the germline V gene are MGHDK and SYGVNS. The CDR3 spans 15 residues. Trimming cost V 1 base and J 6 bases, with 10 bases left between them. DNA for the CDR3: TGTGCCAGCAGTGAATTTGACATACGTAATTCACCCCTCCACTTT. Encoded protein: CASSEFDIRNSPLHF.

The gene calls are TRBV5-1 and TRBJ1-2, with 7 bases fitting TRBD1. With V trimmed by 5 bases and J by 7 bases, 8 bases remained unmatched. In germline, CDR1 is SGHRS, CDR2 YFSETQ. The CDR3 has 13 residues. The CDR3 region has the DNA TGCGCCAGCAGATGGACAGGCCGGGGTGGCTACACCTTC. Its protein is CASRWTGRGGYTF.

V usage is TRBV10-3 and J usage is TRBJ1-5; 10 bases are a match to TRBD1. V lost 6 bases, J lost 3 bases, and 8 bases stayed unmatched. Per the germline V gene, CDR1 is ENHRY and CDR2 is SYGVKD. The CDR3 consists of 16 residues. CDR3 in amino acids: CAIRGGTGDPNQPQHF. Written as DNA, the CDR3 is TGTGCCATCAGAGGCGGGACAGGGGACCCCAATCAGCCCCAGCATTTT.

There are a few counts of this clone. The V and J genes are TRBV2 and TRBJ2-1; D possibly corresponds to TRBD1 (5 bases). Germline values: CDR1 SNHLY, CDR2 FYNNEI. This CDR3 has 11 residues. Trimming left V 7 bases short and J 9 bases short, with 10 bases between. CDR3 region: CASTGMREQFF. Here the CDR3 DNA reads TGTGCCAGCACAGGGATGCGTGAGCAGTTCTTC.

The rearrangement uses TRBV4-1 and TRBJ2-7; 12 bases match TRBD2. The CDR3 extends over 17 amino acids. V shed 0 bases and J 5 bases; nucleotides not matched to a gene: 8. The germline V gene has CDR1 MGHRA and CDR2 YSYEKL. The CDR3 protein is CASSQDPSGRATDEQYF. CDR3 DNA sequence: TGCGCCAGCAGCCAAGATCCTAGCGGGAGGGCCACCGACGAGCAGTACTTC.

The genes are TRBV7-9 and TRBJ2-1, with D possibly TRBD2 on 6 matching bases. Germline CDR1 and CDR2: SEHNR and FQNEAQ (reference sequence). The CDR3 sequence is 16 residues long. V lost 4 bases to trimming and J lost 12 bases, with 25 bases between them. CDR3 in DNA: TGTGCCAGCAGCTACTATGCGGGGCAGGGAGATATGGGGCAGTTCTTC. This gives the protein CASSYYAGQGDMGQFF.

The chain uses TRBV7-3 and TRBJ1-1, with a tentative D call TRBD1 (5 bases). The CDR3 sequence is 13 residues long. CDR1 is SGHTA, CDR2 FQGTGA, per germline. The V end lost 5 bases, the J end lost 5 bases, and 12 bases lay between the germline ends. CDR3 DNA: TGTGCCAGCAGCCCGGGAGGGGCTACTGAAGCTTTCTTT. Its translation: CASSPGGATEAFF.

This clone was picked up one time. This sequence joins TRBV11-2 and TRBJ1-1; 9 nucleotides agree with TRBD1. Germline CDR1 and CDR2: SGHAT and FQNNGV. Trimming took 4 bases from V and 4 from J; bases not matched to a gene: 10. The CDR3 consists of 16 residues. The DNA of the CDR3 is TGTGCCAGCAGCTCCTCCGGGACAGGGACTGGCACTGAAGCTTTCTTT. Amino acid sequence: CASSSSGTGTGTEAFF.

This chain uses TRBV3-1 (or the pseudogene TRBV3-2) with TRBJ2-1, with TRBD2 identical over 16 bases. Germline V gives CDR1 LGHDT, CDR2 YNNKEL (reference sequence). V shed 4 bases and J 2 bases; nucleotides not matched to a gene: 8. This CDR3 contains 19 residues. CDR3 sequence reads: CASSPTGTSGRETYNEQFF. In DNA form, the CDR3 reads TGTGCCAGCAGCCCCACCGGGACTAGCGGGAGGGAAACCTACAATGAGCAGTTCTTC.

The V and J genes are TRBV27 and TRBJ2-7; perhaps TRBD1 as D (6 bases). The CDR3 sequence is 14 residues long. The V end was cut by 4 bases, the J end by 3 bases, with 13 bases between. Germline CDR1 is MNHEY and CDR2 is SMNVEV (reference sequence). CDR3 in amino acids: CASSSRDTFYEQYF. The CDR3 DNA reads TGTGCCAGCAGTTCTCGGGACACCTTCTACGAGCAGTACTTC.

In DNA form, the CDR3 reads TGCGCCAGCAGCCAAGGTTCAGGGGGAGGCTACGAGCAGTACTTC. Its translation is CASSQGSGGGYEQYF. The rearrangement uses TRBV4-3 and TRBJ2-7; perhaps TRBD1 as D (7 bases). V was shortened by 1 base and J by 3 bases, with 13 bases between the two germline ends. The CDR3 has 15 residues. Germline assignment: CDR1 LGHNA and CDR2 YSLEER.

The chain joins TRBV5-8 to TRBJ1-5; TRBD1 is a possible D gene (5 bases). This CDR3 is built from 18 residues. V was shortened by 4 bases and J by 6 bases, with 26 bases between the two germline ends. Germline V gene lookup returns CDR1 SGHTS and CDR2 YDEGEE. CDR3 nucleotide sequence: TGTGCCAGCAGCCCCTACAGTGCGGGGGTTGGGGTTGGTCAGCCCCAGCATTTT. Translating gives CASSPYSAGVGVGQPQHF.

CDR3: CSGPGYGYTF. DNA for the CDR3: TGCAGTGGCCCGGGGTATGGCTACACCTTC. The chain is built from TRBV20-1 and TRBJ1-2; D gene uncertain. Trimming pared 7 bases from V and 5 bases from J, leaving 8 bases between. Germline-derived CDR1 and CDR2 are DFQATT and SNEGSKA (reference sequence). The CDR3 has 10 residues.

This chain joins TRBV5-5 and TRBJ1-2; 10 bases are a match to TRBD1. The germline V gene encodes CDR1 SGHKS and CDR2 YYEKEE (reference sequence). The CDR3 runs to 15 residues. Trimming cost V 3 bases and J 7 bases; bases outside gene matches: 9. The CDR3 sequence: CASSSTGGAGFGYTF. As DNA, the CDR3 is TGTGCCAGCAGCTCGACAGGGGGCGCCGGCTTTGGCTACACCTTC.

This sequence joins TRBV12-5 and TRBJ1-5; 10 nucleotides line up with TRBD1. The CDR3 length is 15 residues. Germline CDR1 LGHNT, CDR2 FRNRAP. The J segment lost 3 bases and the V segment lost 6 bases, leaving 5 bases of the junction unmatched. CDR3 loop: CASGLTGGNNQPQHF. As DNA, the CDR3 is TGTGCTAGTGGATTGACAGGGGGCAACAATCAGCCCCAGCATTTT.

This chain joins TRBV5-6 and TRBJ2-4; no reliable D call. The length of the CDR3 is 13 residues. V lost 2 bases to trimming and J lost 4 bases, with 7 bases between them. The germline gives CDR1 SGHDT, CDR2 YYEEEE. This CDR3 is CASSLTTKNIQYF. The CDR3 bases are TGTGCCAGCAGCTTAACCACAAAAAACATTCAGTACTTC.

This clone was counted once. The chain combines TRBV9 with TRBJ2-2; TRBD2 aligns across 7 bases. The V and J ends lost 1 base and 1 base, in that order; junction bases with no gene match: 4. The length of the CDR3 is 16 residues. Germline loops: CDR1 SGDLS, CDR2 YYNGEE. The CDR3 is CASSVKLALNTGELFF. In DNA, the CDR3 is TGTGCCAGCAGCGTAAAACTAGCGTTGAACACCGGGGAGCTGTTTTTT. Based on the CDR3 plus reference TRBV9 and TRBJ2-2, the full variable domain is DSGVTQTPKHLITATGQRVTLRCSPRSGDLSVYWYQQSLDQGLQFLIQYYNGEERAKGNILERFSAQQFPDLHSELNLSSLELGDSALYFCASSVKLALNTGELFFGEGSRLTVL.

CDR3 bases: TGCGCCAGCAGCCAAGATTTTGGTAGCGGGGGGGGATATTTAGGCCAGTACTTC. This gives the protein CASSQDFGSGGGYLGQYF. This rearrangement joins TRBV4-1 to TRBJ2-5, with 11 bases identical to TRBD2. The CDR3 runs 18 residues. Germline CDR1 is MGHRA and CDR2 is YSYEKL. After removal of 0 bases from V and 10 bases from J, the junction contained 16 bases not matched to a gene.

The chain carries TRBV7-3 and TRBJ1-6, with 8 bases that match TRBD1. Germline CDR1 reads SGHTA; CDR2 reads FQGTGA. This CDR3 has 15 amino acids. V shed 5 bases and J 1 base; nucleotides not matched to a gene: 1. CDR3 coding DNA: TGTGCCAGCAGCACAGGGGGTTCCTATAATTCACCCCTCCACTTT. This gives the protein CASSTGGSYNSPLHF.

The chain recombines TRBV5-4 with TRBJ2-1; possibly TRBD1 for D (6 bases). The CDR3 has 16 amino acids. Germline V gives CDR1 SGHNT, CDR2 YYREEE (reference sequence). V was cut by 4 bases and J by 0 bases, with 14 bases left in between. The CDR3 spells CASSPGTTPSYNEQFF. The CDR3 bases are TGTGCCAGCAGCCCCGGGACAACTCCCTCCTACAATGAGCAGTTCTTC.

The chain joins TRBV7-8 to TRBJ1-6; a weak D match, TRBD1 (5 bases). This CDR3 comprises 15 residues. The V gene's germline CDR1 is SGHVS and CDR2 FQNEAQ. V gave up 5 bases and J gave up 9 bases, with 17 bases separating them. CDR3 sequence: CASSQGAGSVSPLHF. The CDR3 DNA is TGTGCCAGCAGCCAGGGCGCGGGCTCCGTTTCACCCCTCCACTTT. The full variable domain, with the rest looked up from reference TRBV7-8 and TRBJ1-6, is GAGVSQSPRYKVAKRGQDVALRCDPISGHVSLFWYQQALGQGPEFLTYFQNEAQLDKSGLPSDRFFAERPEGSVSTLKIQRTQQEDSAVYLCASSQGAGSVSPLHFGNGTRLTVT.

This chain links TRBV6-5 with TRBJ2-7; TRBD1 might be the D (6 bases). The CDR3 contains 15 residues. CDR1 MNHEY and CDR2 SVGAGI come from the germline V gene. V was pared by 5 bases and J by 3 bases, with 17 bases between. CDR3 nucleotide sequence: TGTGCCAGCAGTCCCCTAGACAGGAATGGCTACGAGCAGTACTTC. Protein: CASSPLDRNGYEQYF.

The V call is TRBV7-2, the J call TRBJ1-1, with D hard to call. This CDR3 is built from 13 residues. Trimming shortened V by 7 bases and J by 0 bases, and 9 bases separated the two germline ends. The germline gives CDR1 SGHTA, CDR2 FQGNSA. For the CDR3, the DNA is TGTGCCAGCACCCTAGACCTGAACACTGAAGCTTTCTTT. The encoded protein is CASTLDLNTEAFF.

This sequence joins TRBV6-5 and TRBJ1-1; D unclear. Trimming removed 5 bases at V and 1 base at J, with 8 bases between. CDR1 and CDR2 (germline): MNHEY, SVGAGI. The CDR3 sequence is 13 residues long. The CDR3 DNA follows: TGTGCCAGCAGTACCCGACAGAACACTGAAGCTTTCTTT. It yields the protein CASSTRQNTEAFF.

The chain joins TRBV7-2 to TRBJ2-5, with 7 bases aligning to TRBD2. The junction had 10 bases not matched to a gene; V was cut back by 5 bases and J by 1 base. There are 16 residues in the CDR3. The V gene's germline CDR1 is SGHTA and CDR2 FQGNSA. Here the CDR3 reads CASSRGVGPSQETQYF. CDR3 coding DNA: TGTGCCAGCAGCCGGGGGGTGGGGCCCAGCCAAGAGACCCAGTACTTC.

Concerning this clone itself: At the DNA level, this CDR3 is encoded by other sequences in the same sample as well. The chain recombines TRBV5-4 with TRBJ1-2; 8 nucleotides line up with TRBD1. Looked up from germline, CDR1 is SGHNT and CDR2 is YYREEE (reference sequence). The CDR3 totals 14 residues. Losses at the gene ends were 3 bases for V and 5 bases for J; bases not matched to a gene: 6. Here the CDR3 reads CASSSRTGLYGYTF. CDR3 DNA sequence: TGTGCCAGCAGCTCGCGGACAGGGCTTTATGGCTACACCTTC.

The chain carries TRBV2 and TRBJ2-3, with D possibly TRBD1 on 6 matching bases. The CDR3 loop spans 13 amino acids. Germline CDR1 is SNHLY and CDR2 is FYNNEI. Deletions cut 6 bases from V and 6 bases from J, with 13 bases between. The CDR3 loop is CASRRQVLDTQYF. The CDR3 coding sequence is TGTGCCAGCAGACGACAGGTATTGGATACGCAGTATTTT.

This sequence joins TRBV6-5 and TRBJ1-1, with D maybe TRBD1 (6 bases). Germline CDR1 reads MNHEY; CDR2 reads SVGAGI. This CDR3 contains 13 residues. Trimming cost V 4 bases and J 4 bases, with 10 bases left between them. In nucleotides, the CDR3 is TGTGCCAGCAGTTTACAGGGATTCACTGAAGCTTTCTTT. It translates to CASSLQGFTEAFF.

This clone was detected only a few times. Here the CDR3 DNA reads TGTGCCAGCAGCTTGGGACAAGGCGGAAACACCATATATTTT. This encodes CASSLGQGGNTIYF. V and J are TRBV5-4 and TRBJ1-3; D not certain. CDR3 length: 14 residues. Germline lookup yields CDR1 SGHNT and CDR2 YYREEE (reference sequence). V lost 0 bases and J 4 bases, leaving 8 bases between the germline ends.

The chain carries TRBV24-1 and TRBJ2-3, with a possible D match to TRBD1 (7 bases). The V gene's germline CDR1 is KGHDR and CDR2 SFDVKD. The CDR3 runs 16 residues. V shed 3 bases and J shed 8 bases, with 20 bases lying between them. The CDR3 sequence is CATSDSEGARRGTQYF. As DNA, the CDR3 is TGTGCCACCAGTGATAGCGAGGGGGCGCGGCGGGGTACGCAGTATTTT.

The genes are TRBV11-1 and TRBJ2-3; maybe TRBD2 (5 bases). The germline CDR1 and CDR2 sequences are SGHAT and FQDESV (reference sequence). Between the trimmed V and J ends, which lost 4 bases and 6 bases, there was a span of 11 bases. The CDR3 contains 13 residues. This CDR3 is CASSSSPGDTQYF. The CDR3 DNA follows: TGTGCCAGCAGCTCTAGCCCGGGGGATACGCAGTATTTT.